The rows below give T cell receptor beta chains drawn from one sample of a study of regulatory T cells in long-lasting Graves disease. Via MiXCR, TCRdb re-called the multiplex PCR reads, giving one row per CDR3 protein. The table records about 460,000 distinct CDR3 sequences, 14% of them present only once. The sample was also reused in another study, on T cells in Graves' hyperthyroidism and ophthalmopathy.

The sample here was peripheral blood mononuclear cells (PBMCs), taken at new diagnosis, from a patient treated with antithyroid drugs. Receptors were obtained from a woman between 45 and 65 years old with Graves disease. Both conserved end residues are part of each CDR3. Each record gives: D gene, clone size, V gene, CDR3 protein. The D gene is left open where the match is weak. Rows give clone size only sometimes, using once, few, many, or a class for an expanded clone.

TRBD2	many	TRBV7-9	CASSFDLAGTDTQYF
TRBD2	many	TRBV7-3	CASSLAGVSYNEQFF
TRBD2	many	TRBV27	CASRGLAGALGTYEQYF
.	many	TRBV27	CASSSGPGHSSYNEQFF
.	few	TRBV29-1	CSVEDAGRPDQHF
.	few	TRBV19	CASTNYNEQFF
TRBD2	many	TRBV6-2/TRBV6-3	CASSYPLAGDTTDTQYF
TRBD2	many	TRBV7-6	CATGTSGSSYNEQFF
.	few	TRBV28	CASSAQTRDEQFF
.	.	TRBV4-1	CASSQEAGRQPQHF
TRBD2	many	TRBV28	CASSFSGRGEQYF
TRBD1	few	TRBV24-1	CATSASDIQGVYEQYF
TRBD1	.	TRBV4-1	CASSQAPQDREETQYF
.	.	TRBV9	CASSEGITGSWGANVLTF
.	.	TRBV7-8	CASSLGIGGRQLYNEQFF
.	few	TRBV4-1	CASSQLGLGGNTIYF
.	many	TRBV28	CASRHSMNTEAFF
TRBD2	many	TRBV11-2	CASSLGLAGAETQYF
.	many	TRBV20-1	CSASGGGLEDTEAFF
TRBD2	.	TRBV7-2	CASSFGSGRGEQYF
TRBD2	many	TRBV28	CASRWTSGRDYEQYF
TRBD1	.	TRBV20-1	CSARSRDRDEKLFF
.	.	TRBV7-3	CASSLGSRGQETQYF
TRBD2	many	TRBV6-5	CASSYPPRGELAGLPGNEQFF
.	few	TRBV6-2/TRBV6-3	CASSYSYDRLNSPLHF
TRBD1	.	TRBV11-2	CASSLGTGGGMWVYEQYF
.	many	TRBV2	CASSDLGARTDTQYF
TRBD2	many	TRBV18	CASSPPSVGGGRYNEQFF
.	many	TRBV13	CASSSQAYWYEQYF
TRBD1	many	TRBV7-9	CASSLVDAWTGGTTQYF
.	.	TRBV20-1	CSARDYRAQETQYF
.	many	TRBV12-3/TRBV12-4	CASSTQYNEQFF
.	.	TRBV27	CATGENLDNYGYTF
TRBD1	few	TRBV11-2	CASSFTGQYYSGNTIYF
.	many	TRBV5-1	CASGWGESSNEQFF
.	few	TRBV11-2	CASSLGPGRSEFF
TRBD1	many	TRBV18	CASSPGTGVDRSTEAFF